Shown below are 19 T cell receptor beta chains from a single sample sequenced in a study of metastatic and nonmetastatic thyroid tumors. All patients were untreated before thyroid surgery. MiXCR re-clonotyped the PCR reads for TCRdb. The table lists almost 70,000 clones, about 14% of them singletons. Sequencing was performed on blood. These receptors were taken from a male donor with papillary thyroid cancer or a benign thyroid nodule (not recorded which). Some clones in this sample may be carry-over from other donors' samples.

This clone was counted many times. CDR3 DNA: TGTGCCAGTCGGCGGGAGGGTTTTGACGAGCAGTTCTTC. Translation: CASRREGFDEQFF. The chain combines TRBV5-5 with TRBJ2-1, with 9 bases identical to TRBD2. V lost 8 bases, J lost 10 bases, and 10 bases stayed unmatched. The CDR3 has 13 amino acids. Germline CDR1 reads SGHKS; CDR2 reads YYEKEE (reference sequence).

This clone came up many times. The genes are TRBV4-1 and TRBJ2-3; 7 bases match TRBD1. The CDR3 is made up of 16 amino acids. Germline CDR1 reads MGHRA; CDR2 reads YSYEKL. V lost 1 base and J lost 1; bases outside the gene matches: 5. CDR3 bases: TGCGCCAGCAGCCAAGGGACCGGGACAGGCACAGATACGCAGTATTTT. Protein: CASSQGTGTGTDTQYF.

This clone rates as medium-sized. This chain joins TRBV19 and TRBJ1-2; TRBD1 matches 9 bases. The CDR3 runs to 15 residues. Unmatched junction bases numbered 11, after V lost 4 bases and J lost 8 bases. Germline assignment: CDR1 LNHDA and CDR2 SQIVND (reference sequence). For the CDR3, the DNA is TGTGCCAGTAGTACTCCCGGGACAGGGAGGAAGGGCTACACCTTC. Its protein is CASSTPGTGRKGYTF.

This clone has a count of ten or more. The chain joins TRBV7-2 to TRBJ2-1; D gene ambiguous. The germline CDR1 and CDR2 sequences are SGHTA and FQGNSA. This CDR3 is 16 amino acids long. The V gene lost 6 bases and the J gene lost 0 bases, with 15 bases spanning the gap. CDR3 DNA sequence: TGTGCCAGCAGGTCCCGACGAGACCACTCCTACAATGAGCAGTTCTTC. This gives the protein CASRSRRDHSYNEQFF. Filled out from reference TRBV7-2 and TRBJ2-1, the complete variable domain reads GAGVSQSPSNKVTEKGKDVELRCDPISGHTALYWYRQSLGQGLEFLIYFQGNSAPDKSGLPSDRFSAERTGGSVSTLTIQRTQQEDSAVYLCASRSRRDHSYNEQFFGPGTRLTVL.

This clone was seen ten or more times. The rearrangement joins TRBV18 to TRBJ1-5; TRBD1 agrees at 7 bases. CDR3 size: 16 residues. CDR1 is KGHSH, CDR2 LQKENI, per germline. J was trimmed by 0 bases and V by 3 bases; bases with no gene match: 5. This chain's CDR3 is CASSPEGQYSNQPQHF. CDR3 bases: TGTGCCAGCTCACCGGAGGGACAGTATAGCAATCAGCCCCAGCATTTT.

This clone was picked up many times. The chain has TRBV3-1 and TRBJ1-2; 7 nucleotides match TRBD1. The V gene end was trimmed by 0 bases and the J gene end by 4 bases; junction bases not matched to a gene: 2. Per the germline V gene, CDR1 is LGHDT and CDR2 is YNNKEL (reference sequence). This CDR3 spans 14 amino acids. The CDR3 sequence is CASSQEGQTYGYTF. CDR3 sequence (DNA): TGTGCCAGCAGCCAAGAGGGACAGACCTATGGCTACACCTTC.

Worth noting for this clone: A much larger clone lies a single base off, so this may be a read error. The CDR3 bases are TGTGCCAGCAGCCGGGGGGCTGCGGAAAAACTGTTTTTT. It codes for CASSRGAAEKLFF. The chain uses TRBV5-4 and TRBJ1-4, with a weak D call TRBD1 (6 bases). The CDR3 covers 13 residues. V was trimmed by 4 bases and J by 8 bases, leaving 12 bases between them. Germline CDR1 reads SGHNT; CDR2 reads YYREEE (reference sequence).

This clone was recorded many times. The chain combines TRBV6-1 with TRBJ2-7; 8 nucleotides agree with TRBD1. The CDR3 spans 15 residues. V trimming: 9 bases; J trimming: 1 base; junction bases outside the gene matches: 11. CDR1 is MNHNS, CDR2 SASEGT, per germline. CDR3 DNA: TGTGCCAGTCAGAAGAGACAGGGGCGATCCTACGAGCAGTACTTC. Translated, it gives CASQKRQGRSYEQYF.

This clone was counted at least ten times. The CDR3 coding sequence is TGTGCCAGCAGTTTTGGGGGAAGTAATGAAAAACTGTTTTTT. Translation: CASSFGGSNEKLFF. V is TRBV28 and J is TRBJ1-4, with D tentatively TRBD1 (5 bases). In germline, CDR1 is MDHEN, CDR2 SYDVKM. The CDR3 extends over 14 amino acids. The V gene lost 3 bases and the J gene lost 4 bases, with 9 bases spanning the gap. The full variable domain, completed using reference TRBV28 and TRBJ1-4, is DVKVTQSSRYLVKRTGEKVFLECVQDMDHENMFWYRQDPGLGLRLIYFSYDVKMKEKGDIPEGYSVSREKKERFSLILESASTNQTSMYLCASSFGGSNEKLFFGSGTQLSVL.

In its sample, this clone was seen many times. The V gene is TRBV2, the J gene TRBJ1-6, with D unresolved. The CDR3 covers 16 residues. The ends were cut back, 3 bases at V and 4 bases at J, with 13 bases in the middle. Germline V CDR1 and CDR2: SNHLY, FYNNEI. CDR3 in amino acids: CASSDAAYLYNSPLHF. CDR3 coding DNA: TGTGCCAGCAGTGACGCAGCTTATTTGTATAATTCACCCCTCCACTTT.

This clone was detected ten times or more. J is TRBJ2-3 and V is TRBV7-8; no firm D call. The CDR3 contains 13 residues. Trimming took 5 bases from V and 5 from J, leaving 11 bases between them. Germline V gene sequence: CDR1 SGHVS, CDR2 FQNEAQ. The CDR3, as DNA: TGTGCCAGCAGCCCCCCCCGTGAAGATACGCAGTATTTT. This encodes CASSPPREDTQYF.

Points on this clone: A read error may explain this, as a much larger clone is one base away. The rearrangement links TRBV4-2 to TRBJ1-5; weak D call: TRBD1 (5 bases). With 0 bases removed from V and 1 base from J, the gap between germline ends came to 10 bases. The length of the CDR3 is 16 residues. The germline V gene has CDR1 LGHNA and CDR2 YNFKEQ. The CDR3 spells CASSQDRGMSNQPQHF. In nucleotides, the CDR3 is TGTGCCAGCAGCCAAGACCGGGGGATGAGCAATCAGCCCCAGCATTTT.

The sample holds many counts of this clone. The genes are TRBV19 and TRBJ2-1; D gene unclear. Germline CDR1 and CDR2: LNHDA and SQIVND (reference sequence). The CDR3 has 14 residues. V gave up 5 bases and J gave up 0 bases, with 8 bases separating them. The CDR3 coding sequence is TGTGCCAGTAGTTTGGGAAGCTCCTACAATGAGCAGTTCTTC. It is translated as CASSLGSSYNEQFF. The complete variable domain, with remaining parts taken from reference TRBV19 and TRBJ2-1, reads DGGITQSPKYLFRKEGQNVTLSCEQNLNHDAMYWYRQDPGQGLRLIYYSQIVNDFQKGDIAEGYSVSREKKESFPLTVTSAQKNPTAFYLCASSLGSSYNEQFFGPGTRLTVL.

This clone was seen repeatedly, ten times or more. The chain couples TRBV11-3 to TRBJ2-3, with 9 bases lining up with TRBD2. The germline gives CDR1 SGHNT, CDR2 YENEEA. V was clipped by 1 base and J by 6 bases; unmatched bases: 2. This CDR3 spans 14 amino acids. DNA for the CDR3: TGTGCCAGCAGCTTAGTAGCGGGAGATGATACGCAGTATTTT. This codes for CASSLVAGDDTQYF.

Ten or more counts support this clone. The J gene is TRBJ2-3, the V gene TRBV27; unclear D gene. This CDR3 contains 15 residues. V was pared by 1 base and J by 2 bases, with 10 bases between. The V gene's germline CDR1 is MNHEY and CDR2 SMNVEV (reference sequence). The CDR3 nucleotides read TGTGCCAGCAGTTTATTCAGCACCCCCACAGATACGCAGTATTTT. It encodes CASSLFSTPTDTQYF.

This clone showed up many times. This chain connects TRBV20-1 to TRBJ1-5; D unclear. CDR3 length equals 12 residues. Germline assignment: CDR1 DFQATT and CDR2 SNEGSKA (reference sequence). Trimming removed 0 bases from V and 7 bases from J, with 7 bases in between. The CDR3: CSARDQSQPQHF. CDR3 sequence (DNA): TGCAGTGCTAGAGATCAGAGCCAGCCCCAGCATTTT.

This clone appeared many times. This chain connects TRBV20-1 to TRBJ2-7, with 11 positions matching TRBD2. The V segment lost 3 bases and the J segment 5 bases; nucleotides outside the gene matches: 9. CDR3 size: 15 residues. CDR1 is DFQATT, CDR2 SNEGSKA, per germline (reference sequence). The CDR3 DNA follows: TGCAGTGCTAGTGATACTAGCGGGAGAGGTAACGAGCAGTACGTC. Protein product: CSASDTSGRGNEQYV.

Details on this clone: A much larger clone differs by one base, so this may be a read error. This chain uses TRBV5-4 with TRBJ2-3; 8 nucleotides agree with TRBD2. Germline V gives CDR1 SGHNT, CDR2 YYREEE (reference sequence). The CDR3 spans 15 residues. This chain's CDR3 is CASSSGGRSTYTQYF. Here the CDR3 DNA reads TGTGCCAGCAGCTCGGGAGGGCGGTCCACATATACGCAGTATTTT.

This clone was counted ten times or more. The CDR3: CASSVGGSGKMNTEAFF. DNA for the CDR3: TGTGCCAGCAGCGTCGGTGGCTCCGGAAAGATGAACACTGAAGCTTTCTTT. This chain joins TRBV11-1 and TRBJ1-1; D ambiguous. This CDR3 comprises 17 residues. The V gene's germline CDR1 is SGHAT and CDR2 FQDESV (reference sequence). V lost 5 bases to trimming and J lost 0 bases, with 19 bases between them.